A selection of T cell receptor beta chains follows, all from one sample in a study of identifying expanded T cells in peripheral blood. Sequencing was performed with immunoSEQ multiplex PCR; in TCRdb, only in-frame clones are kept and a portion is missing. Found here are tens of thousands of clones, more than 75% of them singletons; the top ten hold under 5%. Sample: blood. These receptors were collected from a person aged 18 to 75 in good health. The CDR3 runs from the conserved cysteine through the conserved F or W. Fields, in order: J gene, V gene, D gene, clone size, CDR3 DNA, CDR3 protein. A D gene is named only where the DNA matches it firmly. Size is omitted from some rows. Given values are once, few, many or a class for expanded clones.

>TRBJ2-1|TRBV10-3|TRBD2|.
TGTGCCATCACCCCAGGGGGAACTAGCGGGAGCAATGAGCAGTTCTTC
CAITPGGTSGSNEQFF
>TRBJ2-7|TRBV7-8|.|.
TGTGCCAGCAGCGAGAGGACCCTTGTGGAGCAGTACTTC
CASSERTLVEQYF
>TRBJ1-1|TRBV30|.|once
TGTGCCTGGAGCTGGCGCAGGGGAGTAGGAACTGAAGCTTTCTTT
CAWSWRRGVGTEAFF
>TRBJ2-3|TRBV28|TRBD1|.
TGTGCCAGCAGTTTAATGGACAGGCGGGCAGATACGCAGTATTTT
CASSLMDRRADTQYF
>TRBJ1-2|TRBV6-4|TRBD1|.
TGTGCCAGCAGCCCAGGGACAGGGGGCGGTAACTATGGCTACACCTTC
CASSPGTGGGNYGYTF
>TRBJ1-3|TRBV5-6|.|.
TGTGCCAGCAGCTTGGACAGGAAATCTGGAAACACCATATATTTT
CASSLDRKSGNTIYF
>TRBJ2-1|TRBV18|.|.
TGTGCCAGCTCACCACCGTCGGGGGCGAATGAGCAGTTCTTC
CASSPPSGANEQFF
>TRBJ2-1|TRBV6-6|.|few
TGTGCCAGCACCGTGGGCGACACCTACAATGAGCAGTTCTTC
CASTVGDTYNEQFF
>TRBJ2-5|TRBV4-3|.|.
TGCGCCAGCAGCCGAAGGGAAGAGACCCAGTACTTC
CASSRREETQYF
>TRBJ2-3|TRBV6-4|TRBD1|.
TGTGCCAGCAGTGCCGGGACAGGGGCCACAGATACGCAGTATTTT
CASSAGTGATDTQYF
>TRBJ2-2|TRBV4-3|TRBD2|.
TGCGCCAGCAGCCAAGTGGGTCGAGCGGGAGGCCCCGGGGAGCTGTTTTTT
CASSQVGRAGGPGELFF
>TRBJ2-1|TRBV11-1|.|.
TGTGCCAGCAGCTTCCGCCAGGCCGCCGAGCAGTTCTTC
CASSFRQAAEQFF
>TRBJ2-7|TRBV7-9|TRBD2|.
TGTGCCAGCAATCGATTAGCGGGGGGTCTCTACGAGCAGTACTTC
CASNRLAGGLYEQYF
>TRBJ1-2|TRBV5-4|.|.
TGTGCCAGCAGCCCCTCCTTGACCGTTGGCTATGGCTACACCTTC
CASSPSLTVGYGYTF
>TRBJ2-1|TRBV6-1|.|.
TGTGCCAGCAGTGAATTTGGTGGACTCAGCTCCTACAATGAGCAGTTCTTC
CASSEFGGLSSYNEQFF
>TRBJ1-4|TRBV15|.|.
TGTGCCACCAGCGAGGGGAATGAAAAACTGTTTTTT
CATSEGNEKLFF
>TRBJ2-1|TRBV5-6|.|.
TGTGCCAGCAGCTATTTGGCCTGGAGGGATTACAATGAGCAGTTCTTC
CASSYLAWRDYNEQFF
>TRBJ2-3|TRBV6-4|.|once
TGTGCCAGCAGCCCCCTCTTAGGGGGCACAGATACGCAGTATTTT
CASSPLLGGTDTQYF
>TRBJ2-2|TRBV6-4|.|few
TGTGCCAGCAGCCACGACACCACCGGGGAGCTGTTTTTT
CASSHDTTGELFF
>TRBJ2-3|TRBV6-4|.|.
TGTGCCAGCAGTACGGACAGCACAGATACGCAGTATTTT
CASSTDSTDTQYF
>TRBJ2-1|TRBV27|.|once
TGTGCCAGCAGTTTTGAGGCGGGTGAGCAGTTCTTC
CASSFEAGEQFF
>TRBJ1-1|TRBV19|.|.
TGTGCCAGTAGCAGTATAATGAACACTGAAGCTTTCTTT
CASSSIMNTEAFF
>TRBJ2-3|TRBV29-1|.|few
TGCAGCGTTGGTGCGACGCGTGGTGGGCAGTATTTT
CSVGATRGGQYF
>TRBJ1-2|TRBV6-1|.|few
TGTGCCAGCAGTGAATTCAGGGTCTATGGCTACACCTTC
CASSEFRVYGYTF
>TRBJ2-3|TRBV6-1|TRBD2|.
TGTGCCAGCAGTGAAGAGGCGGGGGGACCAGATACGCAGTATTTT
CASSEEAGGPDTQYF
>TRBJ1-2|TRBV29-1|.|.
TGCAGCGTTGAATCCCTGTCTGGCTACACCTTC
CSVESLSGYTF
>TRBJ1-3|TRBV5-1|.|once
TGCGCCAGCAGCTCAGGGGTCGGAAACACCATATATTTT
CASSSGVGNTIYF
>TRBJ2-2|TRBV4-1|TRBD2|.
TGCGCCAGCAGCGGTACCGGGACTAGCGGGACCGGGGAGCTGTTTTTT
CASSGTGTSGTGELFF
>TRBJ2-7|TRBV28|TRBD1|.
TGTGCCAGCAGTAGGAGGACAGGGAGATCCTACGAGCAGTACTTC
CASSRRTGRSYEQYF
>TRBJ2-2|TRBV9|TRBD1|.
TGTGCCAGCAGCTTAACTCCGGGACAGGACACCGGGGAGCTGTTTTTT
CASSLTPGQDTGELFF
>TRBJ1-2|TRBV7-9|.|few
TGTGCCAGCACCCAACAAGGGGGGGCTAACTATGGCTACACCTTC
CASTQQGGANYGYTF
>TRBJ1-4|TRBV4-2|.|.
TGTGCCAGCGGGGACGGGGCAGCGAATGAAAAACTGTTTTTT
CASGDGAANEKLFF
>TRBJ2-2|TRBV10-3|.|.
TGTGCCATCAGTGAGTTGTACTCGGGTGGCACCGGGGAGCTGTTTTTT
CAISELYSGGTGELFF
>TRBJ2-5|TRBV11-2|TRBD1|.
TGTGCCAGCAGCTACGGACAGGGGGCCGGGGAGACCCAGTACTTC
CASSYGQGAGETQYF
>TRBJ1-3|TRBV5-1|.|.
TGCGCCAGCAGCATCGTAGGGGGGAGCTCTGGAAACACCATATATTTT
CASSIVGGSSGNTIYF
>TRBJ2-7|TRBV7-2|.|.
TGTGCCAGCAGCTTTGGGGTGGGGTACGAGCAGTACTTC
CASSFGVGYEQYF
>TRBJ2-7|TRBV7-9|TRBD1|.
TGTGCCAGCAGCAGCCCCGGGACAGGGCCCTACGAGCAGTACTTC
CASSSPGTGPYEQYF
>TRBJ2-1|TRBV7-3|.|once
TGTGCCAGCAGCTTAGACCCAGGGCGGGAGCAGTTCTTC
CASSLDPGREQFF
>TRBJ1-1|TRBV28|.|.
TGTGCCAGCGGTTGGGAGGGAAGGGCTTTCTTT
CASGWEGRAFF
>TRBJ1-5|TRBV6-5|TRBD1|once
TGTGCCAGCAGCCCGACAGGGGGAAGCAATCAGCCCCAGCATTTT
CASSPTGGSNQPQHF
>TRBJ1-5|TRBV7-8|TRBD1|.
TGTGCCAGCAGCTTAGGGACAGGGGTGAATCAGCCCCAGCATTTT
CASSLGTGVNQPQHF
>TRBJ2-7|TRBV12-1|.|.
TGTGCCAGCAGGGGGGGCCCTTTTCATTCTCGCTACGAGCAGTACTTC
CASRGGPFHSRYEQYF
>TRBJ2-1|TRBV29-1|.|.
TGCAGCGGGGGGGACAACAATGAGCAGTTCTTC
CSGGDNNEQFF
>TRBJ2-7|TRBV28|.|.
TGTGCCAGCAGTCCGAGGGATTCGGGTTCCTACGAGCAGTACTTC
CASSPRDSGSYEQYF
>TRBJ2-1|TRBV2|.|.
TGTGCCAGCAGTGGACTAGAGGGCAATGAGCAGTTCTTC
CASSGLEGNEQFF
>TRBJ2-7|TRBV2|.|once
TGTGCCAGCAGAGTAGTCTACGAGCAGTACTTC
CASRVVYEQYF
>TRBJ2-7|TRBV7-9|TRBD1|.
TGTGCCAGCAGCGCTACCGGGACAGGGTCCTACGAGCAGTACTTC
CASSATGTGSYEQYF
>TRBJ1-5|TRBV27|.|.
TGTGCCAGCAGTAAAACCCTTAGCAATCAGCCCCAGCATTTT
CASSKTLSNQPQHF
>TRBJ1-6|TRBV6-9|.|.
TGTGCCAGCAATCTTCCGGGGATAAATTCACCCCTCCACTTT
CASNLPGINSPLHF
>TRBJ2-2|TRBV4-1|TRBD2|.
TGCGCCAGCAGCCAAGTGTCGGCTAGCGGGGGTTCCGGGGAGCTGTTTTTT
CASSQVSASGGSGELFF
>TRBJ2-6|TRBV10-3|.|once
TGTGCCATCAGTGAAACTGGGGCCAACGTCCTGACTTTC
CAISETGANVLTF
>TRBJ2-2|TRBV5-4|TRBD1|.
TGTGCCAGCAGCCTGGCCCGACAGGGGGCGCGTGGGGAGCTGTTTTTT
CASSLARQGARGELFF
>TRBJ1-2|TRBV6-5|.|.
TGTGCCAGCGGCAATAGCGGGGGCCATGGCTACACCTTC
CASGNSGGHGYTF
>TRBJ1-3|TRBV6-1|.|.
TGTGCCAGCAGTCTCCCGGGTCCTCATCAATATTTT
CASSLPGPHQYF